This T cell receptor beta chain was sequenced in a study of blood T cell repertoires in COVID-19. Study as a whole: Samples representing acute and convalescent COVID-19 were sourced from the United States, Italy and Spain. The cDNA or gDNA used as material had been derived from T cells, B-cell-depleted T cells, or PBMCs.

The CDR3 is 13 amino acids. The V and J ends lost 2 bases and 9 bases respectively, with 12 bases between them. CDR1 is SGHDT and CDR2 is YYEEEE in the germline V gene. Original processing notes: Cell counts per sample came from amplifying reference gene primers. The data were produced by immunoSEQ multiplex PCR, yet TCRdb's version contains in-frame clones alone and is incomplete. Clonal size and the V and J genes are those of that table, whereas D and trimming came from the DNA. The profile shows roughly 120,000 clones, around 80% of them singletons. This TCR was recovered from a woman aged 80 or over with active or convalescent COVID-19. The chain uses TRBV5-6 and TRBJ2-1; D is undetermined. Sequences were obtained from peripheral blood. CDR3 nucleotides: TGTGCCAGCAGCTTTATGAGTTCGGGTGAGCAGTTCTTC. Protein product: CASSFMSSGEQFF.